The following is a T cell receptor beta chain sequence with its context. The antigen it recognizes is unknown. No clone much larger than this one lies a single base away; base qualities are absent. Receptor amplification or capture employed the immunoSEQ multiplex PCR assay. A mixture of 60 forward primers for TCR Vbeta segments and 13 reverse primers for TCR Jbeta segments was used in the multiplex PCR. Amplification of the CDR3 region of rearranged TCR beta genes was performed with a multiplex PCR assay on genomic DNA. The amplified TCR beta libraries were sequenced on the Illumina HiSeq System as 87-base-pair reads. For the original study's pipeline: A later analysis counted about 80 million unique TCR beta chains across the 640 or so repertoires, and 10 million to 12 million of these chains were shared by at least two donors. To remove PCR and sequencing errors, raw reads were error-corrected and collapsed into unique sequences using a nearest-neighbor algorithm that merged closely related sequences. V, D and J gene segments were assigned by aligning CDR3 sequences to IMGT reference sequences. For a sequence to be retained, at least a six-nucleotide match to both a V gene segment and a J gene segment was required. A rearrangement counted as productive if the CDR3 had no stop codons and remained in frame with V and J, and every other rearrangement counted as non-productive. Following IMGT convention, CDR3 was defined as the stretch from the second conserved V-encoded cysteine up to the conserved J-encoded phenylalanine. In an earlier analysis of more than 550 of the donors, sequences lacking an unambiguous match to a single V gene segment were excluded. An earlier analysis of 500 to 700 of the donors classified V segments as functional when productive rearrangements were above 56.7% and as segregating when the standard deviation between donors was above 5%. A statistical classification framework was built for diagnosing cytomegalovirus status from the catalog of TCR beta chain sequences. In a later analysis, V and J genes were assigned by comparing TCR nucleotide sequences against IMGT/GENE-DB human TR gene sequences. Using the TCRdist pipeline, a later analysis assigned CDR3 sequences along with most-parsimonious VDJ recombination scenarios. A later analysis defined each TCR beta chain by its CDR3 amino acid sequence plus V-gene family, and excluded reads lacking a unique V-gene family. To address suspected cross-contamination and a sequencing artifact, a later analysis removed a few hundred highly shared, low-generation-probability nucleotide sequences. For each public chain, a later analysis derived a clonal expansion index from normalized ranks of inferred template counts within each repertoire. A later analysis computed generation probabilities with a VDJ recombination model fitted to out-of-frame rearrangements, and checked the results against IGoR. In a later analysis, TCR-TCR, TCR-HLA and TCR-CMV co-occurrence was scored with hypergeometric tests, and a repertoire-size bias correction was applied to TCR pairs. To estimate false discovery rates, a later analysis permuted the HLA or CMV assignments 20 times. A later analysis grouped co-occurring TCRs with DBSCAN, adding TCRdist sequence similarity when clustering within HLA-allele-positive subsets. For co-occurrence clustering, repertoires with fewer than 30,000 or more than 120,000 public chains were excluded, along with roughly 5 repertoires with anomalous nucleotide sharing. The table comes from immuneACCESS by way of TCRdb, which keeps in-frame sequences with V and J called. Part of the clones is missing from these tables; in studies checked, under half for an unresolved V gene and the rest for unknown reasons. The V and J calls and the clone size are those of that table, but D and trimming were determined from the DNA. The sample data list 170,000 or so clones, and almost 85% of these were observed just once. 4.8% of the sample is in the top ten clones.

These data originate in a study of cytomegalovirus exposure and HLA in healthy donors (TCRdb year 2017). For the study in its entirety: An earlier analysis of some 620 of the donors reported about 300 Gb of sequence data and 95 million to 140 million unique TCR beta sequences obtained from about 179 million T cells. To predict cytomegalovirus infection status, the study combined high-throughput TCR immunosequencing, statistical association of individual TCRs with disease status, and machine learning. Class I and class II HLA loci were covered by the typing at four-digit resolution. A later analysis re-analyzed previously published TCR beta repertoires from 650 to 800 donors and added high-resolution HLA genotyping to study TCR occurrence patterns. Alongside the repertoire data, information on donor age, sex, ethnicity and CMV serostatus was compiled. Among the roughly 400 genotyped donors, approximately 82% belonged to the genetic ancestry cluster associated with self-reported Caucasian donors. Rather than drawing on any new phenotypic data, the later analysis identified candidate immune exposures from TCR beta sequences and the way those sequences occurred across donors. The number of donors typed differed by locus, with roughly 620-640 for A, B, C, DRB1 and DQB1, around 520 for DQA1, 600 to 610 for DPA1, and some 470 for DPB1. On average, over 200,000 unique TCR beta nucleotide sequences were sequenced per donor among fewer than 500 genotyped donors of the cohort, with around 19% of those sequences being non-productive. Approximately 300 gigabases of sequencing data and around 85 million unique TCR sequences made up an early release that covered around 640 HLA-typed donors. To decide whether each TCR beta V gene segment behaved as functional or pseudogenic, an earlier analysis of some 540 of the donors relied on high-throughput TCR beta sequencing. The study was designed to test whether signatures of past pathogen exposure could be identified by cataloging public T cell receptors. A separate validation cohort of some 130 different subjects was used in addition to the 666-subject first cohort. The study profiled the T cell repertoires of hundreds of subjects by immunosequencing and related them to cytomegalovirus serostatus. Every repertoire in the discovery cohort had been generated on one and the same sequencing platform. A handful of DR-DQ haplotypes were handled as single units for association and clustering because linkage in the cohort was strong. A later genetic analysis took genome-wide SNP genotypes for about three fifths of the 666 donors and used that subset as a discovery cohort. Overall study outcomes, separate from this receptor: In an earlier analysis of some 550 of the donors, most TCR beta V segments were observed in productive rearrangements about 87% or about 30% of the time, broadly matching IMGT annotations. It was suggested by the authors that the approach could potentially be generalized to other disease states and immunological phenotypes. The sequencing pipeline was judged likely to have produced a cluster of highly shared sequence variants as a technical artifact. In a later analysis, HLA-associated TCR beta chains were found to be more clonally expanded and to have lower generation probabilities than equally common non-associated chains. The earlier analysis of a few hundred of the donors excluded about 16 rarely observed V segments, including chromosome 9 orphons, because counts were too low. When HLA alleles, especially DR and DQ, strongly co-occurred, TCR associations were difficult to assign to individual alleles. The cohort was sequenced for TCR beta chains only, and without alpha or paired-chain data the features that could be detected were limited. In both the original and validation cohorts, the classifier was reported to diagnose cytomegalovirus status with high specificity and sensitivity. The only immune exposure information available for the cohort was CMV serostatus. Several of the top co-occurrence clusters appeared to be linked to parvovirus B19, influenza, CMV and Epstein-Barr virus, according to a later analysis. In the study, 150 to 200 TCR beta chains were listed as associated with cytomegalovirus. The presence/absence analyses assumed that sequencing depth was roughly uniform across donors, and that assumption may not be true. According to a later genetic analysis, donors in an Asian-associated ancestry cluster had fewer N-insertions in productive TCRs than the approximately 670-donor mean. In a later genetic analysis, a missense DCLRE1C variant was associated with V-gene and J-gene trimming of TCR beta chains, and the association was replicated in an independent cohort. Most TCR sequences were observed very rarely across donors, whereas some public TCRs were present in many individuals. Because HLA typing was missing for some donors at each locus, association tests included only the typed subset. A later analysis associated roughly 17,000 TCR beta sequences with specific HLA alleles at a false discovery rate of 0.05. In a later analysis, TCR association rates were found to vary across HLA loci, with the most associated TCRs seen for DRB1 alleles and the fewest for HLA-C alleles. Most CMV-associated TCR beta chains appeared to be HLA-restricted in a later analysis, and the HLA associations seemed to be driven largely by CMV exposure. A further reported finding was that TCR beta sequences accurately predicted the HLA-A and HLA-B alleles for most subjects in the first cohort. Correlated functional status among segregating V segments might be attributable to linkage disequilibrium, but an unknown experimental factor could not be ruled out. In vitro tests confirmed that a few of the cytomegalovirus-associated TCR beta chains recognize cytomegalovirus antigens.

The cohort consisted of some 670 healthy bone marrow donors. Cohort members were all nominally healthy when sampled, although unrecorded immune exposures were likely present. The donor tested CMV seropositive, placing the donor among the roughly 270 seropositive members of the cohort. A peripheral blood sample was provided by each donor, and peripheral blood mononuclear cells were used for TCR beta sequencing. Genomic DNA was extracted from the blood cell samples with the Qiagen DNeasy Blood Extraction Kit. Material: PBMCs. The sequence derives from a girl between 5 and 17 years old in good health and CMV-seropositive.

The nucleotide sequence is TGTGCCAGCAGTGACCTCGCGAGCTACGAGCAGTACTTC. Its protein product is CASSDLASYEQYF. The rearranged chain carries TRBV2 and TRBJ2-7, with the D gene not clear enough to name. The CDR1 and CDR2 encoded by the germline V gene are SNHLY and FYNNEI. The CDR3 covers 13 residues, taking in both the cysteine and the phenylalanine. Just CDR3 DNA is preserved here, 39 bases in frame from base 1. At the junction V is shortened by 3 bases and J by 3 bases, with 9 bases in between. With the portions outside the CDR3 filled from the reference TRBV2 and TRBJ2-7 genes, the complete variable region becomes EPEVTQTPSHQVTQMGQEVILRCVPISNHLYFYWYRQILGQKVEFLVSFYNNEISEKSEIFDDQFSVERPDGSNFTLKIRSTKLEDSAMYFCASSDLASYEQYFGPGTRLTVT.